A single sample is the source of the 32 T cell receptor beta chains below, sequenced in a study of shared clonotypes between healthy human individuals. The table came from immunoSEQ multiplex PCR; TCRdb's copy has only in-frame clones and leaves some out. The sample yields a few million clones, approximately 94% seen once. Sequenced: naive CD4+ T cells sorted from blood. Stated subset: CD45RA+ positively selected. All receptors come from a man younger than 30 in good health.

The chain couples TRBV2 to TRBJ2-5, with a tentative D call TRBD2 (6 bases). The V gene lost 8 bases and the J gene lost 5 bases, with 12 bases spanning the gap. CDR3 length: 12 residues. Germline loops: CDR1 SNHLY, CDR2 FYNNEI. The CDR3: CASWNSGETQYF. CDR3 coding DNA: TGTGCCAGCTGGAACAGCGGGGAGACCCAGTACTTC.

With regard to this clone: The sample holds other DNA sequences that translate to the same CDR3. Here the CDR3 DNA reads TGTGCCAGCAGCTTAGGAATCGGCACAGATACGCAGTATTTT. This encodes CASSLGIGTDTQYF. The genes are TRBV5-4 and TRBJ2-3, with D uncertain. V dropped 2 bases and J dropped 1 base, with 8 bases sitting between them. CDR1 SGHNT and CDR2 YYREEE come from the germline V gene (reference sequence). The length of the CDR3 is 14 residues.

The V and J genes are TRBV28 and TRBJ2-2; a possible D gene is TRBD2 (6 bases). CDR3 size: 18 residues. Trimming shortened V by 3 bases and J by 3 bases, and 20 bases separated the two germline ends. Germline CDR1 reads MDHEN; CDR2 reads SYDVKM. CDR3 sequence reads: CASSFLIKAGRYTGELFF. In DNA, the CDR3 is TGTGCCAGCAGTTTTTTGATTAAGGCGGGGAGATACACCGGGGAGCTGTTTTTT.

V gene TRBV11-2 combines with J gene TRBJ2-7; 12 bases fit TRBD1. This CDR3 contains 17 residues. From germline, CDR1 is SGHAT and CDR2 FQNNGV. V gave up 3 bases and J gave up 4 bases; unmatched junction bases: 10. This CDR3 reads CASSLQGTGGMSYEQYF. As DNA, the CDR3 is TGTGCCAGCAGCTTGCAAGGGACAGGGGGCATGTCGTACGAGCAGTACTTC.

The chain is built from TRBV30 and TRBJ1-1; no definite D call. The CDR3 loop spans 11 amino acids. Germline V gives CDR1 GTSNPN, CDR2 SVGIG (reference sequence). Trimming removed 4 bases from V and 8 bases from J, with 11 bases in between. CDR3 loop: CAWTGSSEAFF. CDR3 coding DNA: TGTGCCTGGACAGGCTCTTCGGAAGCTTTCTTT.

With respect to this clone: This sample includes further DNA sequences coding for the same CDR3. The chain employs TRBV5-1 and TRBJ2-3, with unresolved D. CDR3 length: 12 amino acids. Between the trimmed V and J ends, which lost 2 bases and 2 bases, there was a span of 3 bases. Germline CDR1 and CDR2: SGHRS and YFSETQ. The CDR3 here is CASSLVTDTQYF. The CDR3 DNA reads as TGCGCCAGCAGCTTAGTCACAGATACGCAGTATTTT.

For this clone: Within the sample, other DNA sequences also encode this same CDR3. This chain connects TRBV5-1 to TRBJ1-4; possibly TRBD1 for D (5 bases). The CDR3 extends over 15 amino acids. The germline V and J ends were trimmed by 5 bases and 0 bases, with 11 bases remaining between them. Germline CDR1 is SGHRS and CDR2 is YFSETQ. DNA for the CDR3: TGCGCCAGCAGTTCCCAGGGTGCAACTAATGAAAAACTGTTTTTT. Its translation: CASSSQGATNEKLFF. Full variable domain (missing parts from reference TRBV5-1 and TRBJ1-4): KAGVTQTPRYLIKTRGQQVTLSCSPISGHRSVSWYQQTPGQGLQFLFEYFSETQRNKGNFPGRFSGRQFSNSRSEMNVSTLELGDSALYLCASSSQGATNEKLFFGSGTQLSVL.

The chain is built from TRBV6-1 and TRBJ2-7; D possibly corresponds to TRBD1 (5 bases). This CDR3 is built from 13 residues. Germline lookup yields CDR1 MNHNS and CDR2 SASEGT. V was clipped by 4 bases and J by 3 bases, with 10 bases between them. CDR3 in amino acids: CASSAQGYYEQYF. For the CDR3, the DNA is TGTGCCAGCAGTGCCCAGGGTTACTACGAGCAGTACTTC.

The gene calls are TRBV29-1 and TRBJ2-2; perhaps D is TRBD1 or TRBD2 (5 bases each). Trimming left V 6 bases short and J 2 bases short, with 10 bases between. The length of the CDR3 is 13 residues. Per germline, CDR1 SQVTM and CDR2 ANQGSEA. In nucleotides, the CDR3 is TGCAGCGTAAGGGACCTTAACACCGGGGAGCTGTTTTTT. Amino acids: CSVRDLNTGELFF.

V usage is TRBV7-9 and J usage is TRBJ1-3, with TRBD1 as a possible D gene (6 bases). Germline-derived CDR1 and CDR2 are SEHNR and FQNEAQ (reference sequence). This CDR3 comprises 17 residues. V was shortened by 3 bases and J by 0 bases, with 15 bases between the two germline ends. The CDR3 region has the DNA TGTGCCAGCAGCTTTACATTACAGGGCGCCTCTGGAAACACCATATATTTT. Translated: CASSFTLQGASGNTIYF.

The rearrangement uses TRBV4-3 and TRBJ2-1; 11 bases line up with TRBD2. With 4 bases clipped from V and 3 bases from J, the junction kept 11 bases outside the gene matches. The CDR3 runs to 18 residues. Per the germline V gene, CDR1 is LGHNA and CDR2 is YSLEER. The CDR3 DNA sequence: TGCGCCAGCAGCCTCGAGACCCCTAGCGGGAGGCACTACAATGAGCAGTTCTTC. Translated, it gives CASSLETPSGRHYNEQFF.

This clone came up once. This CDR3 is CASSLRPPNYGYTF. DNA for the CDR3: TGTGCCAGCAGTCTTCGTCCTCCTAACTATGGCTACACCTTC. The chain links TRBV28 to TRBJ1-2; D remains unclear. Between the trimmed V and J ends, which lost 5 bases and 0 bases, there was a span of 10 bases. CDR1 is MDHEN, CDR2 SYDVKM, per germline. The CDR3 has 14 residues.

The V gene is TRBV10-3, the J gene TRBJ2-3, with D tentatively TRBD1 or TRBD2 (5 bases each). V was cut by 10 bases and J by 1 base, with 9 bases left in between. The CDR3 is 12 amino acids. Per germline, CDR1 ENHRY and CDR2 SYGVKD. The CDR3, as DNA: TGTGCCACCCGGGGCGGCACAGATACGCAGTATTTT. Encoded protein: CATRGGTDTQYF.

The V and J genes are TRBV13 and TRBJ2-2; 7 nucleotides agree with TRBD2. Germline loops: CDR1 PRHDT, CDR2 FYEKMQ (reference sequence). The CDR3 extends over 15 amino acids. V lost 0 bases, J lost 3 bases, and 1 base stayed unmatched. CDR3 DNA sequence: TGTGCCAGCAGCTTAGGGCTAGCGGACACCGGGGAGCTGTTTTTT. It encodes CASSLGLADTGELFF.

The V and J genes are TRBV19 and TRBJ2-2; perhaps TRBD1 as D (5 bases). Germline V gene sequence: CDR1 LNHDA, CDR2 SQIVND (reference sequence). V was pared by 3 bases and J by 1 base, with 9 bases between. This CDR3 contains 15 residues. This chain's CDR3 is CASSMQGLNTGELFF. In nucleotides, the CDR3 is TGTGCCAGTAGTATGCAGGGATTGAACACCGGGGAGCTGTTTTTT.

This chain links TRBV11-3 with TRBJ2-5; 7 bases agree with TRBD2. The V and J ends lost 2 bases and 5 bases, in that order; junction bases with no gene match: 8. CDR3 length: 15 residues. CDR1 and CDR2 from the germline V gene are SGHNT and YENEEA. In DNA form, the CDR3 reads TGTGCCAGCAGCTTAAGGGCGGGAGTGGGGGAGACCCAGTACTTC. As protein: CASSLRAGVGETQYF.

This clone was seen a single time. The rearrangement links TRBV12-5 to TRBJ2-5; D remains ambiguous. The CDR3 totals 13 residues. CDR1 and CDR2 (germline): LGHNT, FRNRAP. Trimming cost V 8 bases and J 1 base, with 11 bases left between them. This CDR3 reads CASRSGFQETQYF. The DNA of the CDR3 is TGTGCTAGTCGTTCGGGTTTCCAAGAGACCCAGTACTTC.

The rearrangement joins TRBV7-2 to TRBJ1-6; D not resolved. There are 15 residues in the CDR3. Germline CDR1 reads SGHTA; CDR2 reads FQGNSA. Between the trimmed V and J ends, which lost 4 bases and 8 bases, there was a span of 15 bases. CDR3 bases: TGTGCCAGCAGCTCGACAAGTACCGCGGATTCACCCCTCCACTTT. Translating gives CASSSTSTADSPLHF.

Worth noting for this clone: The germline gene is not matched at one end of the junction; a read error may be the cause. The chain uses TRBV5-1 and TRBJ1-6; 7 positions agree with TRBD1. CDR3 length: 15 residues. Germline CDR1 and CDR2: SGHRS and YFSETQ. In DNA form, the CDR3 reads TGTGCCAGCAGCGGGGAGACAGGGTATAATTCACCCCTCCACTTT. This sequence encodes CASSGETGYNSPLHF.

The chain couples TRBV5-6 to TRBJ2-1, with 8 bases identical to TRBD2. V shed 0 bases and J 5 bases; nucleotides not matched to a gene: 10. Germline assignment: CDR1 SGHDT and CDR2 YYEEEE. The CDR3 loop spans 17 amino acids. The CDR3 sequence is CASSLEWSGSLHNEQFF. CDR3 DNA: TGTGCCAGCAGCTTGGAATGGAGCGGGAGTCTCCACAATGAGCAGTTCTTC.

This rearrangement joins TRBV28 to TRBJ2-7; D is unresolved. The germline V gene encodes CDR1 MDHEN and CDR2 SYDVKM. This CDR3 spans 15 amino acids. The V end was cut by 1 base, the J end by 5 bases, with 15 bases between. For the CDR3, the DNA is TGTGCCAGCAGTTTATACGCACCGGGTGGTGACGAGCAGTACTTC. Protein sequence: CASSLYAPGGDEQYF.

As to this clone: Other DNA variants within this sample encode the same CDR3. The genes are TRBV5-4 and TRBJ2-7; 10 positions agree with TRBD2. This CDR3 is built from 15 residues. Germline assignment: CDR1 SGHNT and CDR2 YYREEE (reference sequence). V shed 0 bases, J shed 3 bases, and the junction held 3 bases outside the gene matches. CDR3 protein: CASSLGLAGDYEQYF. In DNA form, the CDR3 reads TGTGCCAGCAGCTTGGGGCTAGCGGGGGACTACGAGCAGTACTTC.

The chain employs TRBV29-1 and TRBJ1-2, with TRBD1 matching over 7 bases. The J segment lost 7 bases and the V segment lost 2 bases, leaving 10 bases of the junction unmatched. This CDR3 contains 14 residues. In germline, CDR1 is SQVTM, CDR2 ANQGSEA. The CDR3 nucleotides read TGCAGCGTTGAACCCTACAGGGGAACGGGTGGCTACACCTTC. It is translated as CSVEPYRGTGGYTF.

This clone has more than one count but fewer than ten. The chain links TRBV6-5 to TRBJ1-6; D is unresolved. The V gene's germline CDR1 is MNHEY and CDR2 SVGAGI. This CDR3 comprises 13 residues. V shed 4 bases and J shed 6 bases, with 7 bases lying between them. The CDR3 DNA reads as TGTGCCAGCAGTTCCAGCCTTAATTCACCCCTCCACTTT. Translation: CASSSSLNSPLHF.

For this clone: A junction boundary mismatches the germline segment, possibly from a read error. This sequence joins TRBV7-7 and TRBJ2-1; D is possibly TRBD1 (5 bases). This CDR3 spans 14 amino acids. CDR1 is SSHAT and CDR2 is FNYEAQ in the germline V gene (reference sequence). For the CDR3, the DNA is TGTGCTAGCAGCAAAGGAACAGGTTCGAGTGAGCAGTTCTTC. Amino acid sequence: CASSKGTGSSEQFF.

This clone showed up just a few times. The chain carries TRBV10-3 and TRBJ2-1; the match to TRBD2 covers 16 bases. V lost 11 bases to trimming and J lost 10 bases; unmatched junction nucleotides: 11. The CDR3 runs to 15 residues. CDR1 ENHRY and CDR2 SYGVKD come from the germline V gene. The CDR3 is CAGGTSGRAYGEQFF. The CDR3 DNA reads as TGTGCCGGCGGGACTAGCGGGAGGGCCTATGGGGAGCAGTTCTTC.

This chain uses TRBV28 with TRBJ2-3; D remains ambiguous. The CDR3 consists of 11 residues. The germline V gene encodes CDR1 MDHEN and CDR2 SYDVKM. V lost 3 bases and J 5 bases, leaving 3 bases between the germline ends. This CDR3 is CASSFGDTQYF. The CDR3 coding sequence is TGTGCCAGCAGTTTCGGAGATACGCAGTATTTT.

This chain uses TRBV15 with TRBJ2-1; 11 bases match TRBD2. This CDR3 has 18 residues. V was pared by 0 bases and J by 5 bases, with 9 bases of the junction left unmatched. The germline V gene has CDR1 LNHNV and CDR2 YYDKDF (reference sequence). CDR3 coding DNA: TGTGCCACCAGCAGAGAATGGGGCCTAGCGGGGGGTCACAATGAGCAGTTCTTC. Protein sequence: CATSREWGLAGGHNEQFF.

The rearrangement links TRBV4-1 to TRBJ1-3, with D maybe TRBD1 (5 bases). The germline V and J ends were trimmed by 4 bases and 0 bases, with 19 bases remaining between them. The CDR3 consists of 18 residues. Germline assignment: CDR1 MGHRA and CDR2 YSYEKL. The CDR3 DNA reads TGCGCCAGCAGCCCTGGGGGAACCAAGAGTAGCTCTGGAAACACCATATATTTT. Its translation is CASSPGGTKSSSGNTIYF.

The chain links TRBV29-1 to TRBJ2-2; D is unclear. Germline CDR1 SQVTM, CDR2 ANQGSEA. Trimming stripped 1 base from V and 1 base from J, with 7 bases between. The CDR3 is made up of 14 amino acids. CDR3 coding DNA: TGCAGCGTTGAAGTAGGGCAGAACACCGGGGAGCTGTTTTTT. Residues: CSVEVGQNTGELFF.

The gene calls are TRBV18 and TRBJ2-7, with 7 bases that match TRBD1. Trimming cost V 2 bases and J 2 bases; bases outside gene matches: 3. CDR1 and CDR2 (germline): KGHSH, LQKENI. The CDR3 is made up of 14 amino acids. DNA of the CDR3: TGTGCCAGCTCACCAATGGGACAGACCTACGAGCAGTACTTC. Its translation is CASSPMGQTYEQYF.

The chain uses TRBV10-2 and TRBJ1-1; D remains unclear. V was cut by 0 bases and J by 8 bases, with 7 bases left in between. CDR1 and CDR2 from the germline V gene are WSHSY and SAAADI. The CDR3 spans 12 residues. The CDR3 region is CASSESTREAFF. CDR3 bases: TGCGCCAGCAGTGAGTCGACCCGGGAAGCTTTCTTT.